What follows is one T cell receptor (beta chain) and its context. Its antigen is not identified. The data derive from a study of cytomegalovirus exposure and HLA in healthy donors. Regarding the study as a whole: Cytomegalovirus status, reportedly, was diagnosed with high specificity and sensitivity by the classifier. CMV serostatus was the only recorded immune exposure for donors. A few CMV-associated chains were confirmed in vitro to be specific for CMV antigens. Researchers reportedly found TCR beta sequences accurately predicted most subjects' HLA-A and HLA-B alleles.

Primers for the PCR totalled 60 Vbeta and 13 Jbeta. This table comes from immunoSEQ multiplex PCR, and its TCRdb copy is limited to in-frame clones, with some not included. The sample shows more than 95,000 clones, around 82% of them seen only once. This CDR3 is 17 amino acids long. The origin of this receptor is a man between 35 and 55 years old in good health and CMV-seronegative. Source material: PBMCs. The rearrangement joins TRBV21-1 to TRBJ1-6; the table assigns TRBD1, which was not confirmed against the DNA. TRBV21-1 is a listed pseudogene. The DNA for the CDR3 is TGTGCCAGCAGCACCAGGGGGGACAGGGCGGATAATTCACCCCTCCACTTT. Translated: CASSTRGDRADNSPLHF.